This T cell receptor beta chain was recorded in a study of OX40 agonist ivuxolimab in advanced cancers. Study-level background: Averaging 60 years in age, with a range of roughly 20 to 80, the cohort was 82.7% male.

In germline, CDR1 is MNHNS, CDR2 SASEGT. V lost 2 bases, J lost 0 bases, and 6 bases stayed unmatched. CDR3 length equals 17 residues. Sequenced by immunoSEQ multiplex PCR; TCRdb stores in-frame clones only, minus some. Of approximately 77,000 clones in the sample, under 95% were seen once. The genes are TRBV6-1 and TRBJ1-3; TRBD1 matches 8 bases. The sequenced sample was CD4+ or CD8+ T cells sorted from blood, obtained in a trial of the OX40 agonist ivuxolimab. The TCR sequence derives from an adult with an advanced solid tumor such as melanoma, head and neck, liver or kidney cancer. CDR3 coding DNA: TGTGCCAGCAGTGAACAGGGGGCGAGGTACTCTGGAAACACCATATATTTT. This codes for CASSEQGARYSGNTIYF.